This TCR beta chain stems from a study of blood T cell repertoires in COVID-19. The V segment lost 3 bases and the J segment 6 bases; nucleotides outside the gene matches: 15. The CDR3 runs 17 residues. Per germline, CDR1 SGHDT and CDR2 YYEEEE. TCRdb's table, derived via immunoSEQ multiplex PCR, lists solely in-frame clones and lacks some. There are over 20,000 clones in the sample; around 89% occur only once, and 18% lies in the top ten. The clonotype originates from a man between 65 and 85 years old with active COVID-19. The J gene is TRBJ1-1, the V gene TRBV5-6, with TRBD1 matching over 9 bases. The sequenced sample consisted of peripheral blood. CDR3 DNA sequence: TGTGCCAGCAGCTCTTCGGGACAGGGCTTCACGAAAGCTGAAGCTTTCTTT. Translating gives CASSSSGQGFTKAEAFF.